Described below is a single TCR beta chain sequence and its context. The sample is drawn from a study of T cells in Graves' hyperthyroidism and ophthalmopathy. For the study at large: Initial diagnosis, before any treatment, was when peripheral blood was collected.

For Graves' hyperthyroidism to be stable, ophthalmopathy could not progress within 18 months. PBMCs were derived from around 10 ml fresh peripheral blood. This CDR3 is 17 amino acids long. Germline V lookup: CDR1 SGHAT, CDR2 FQNNGV. V shed 5 bases and J 1 base; nucleotides not matched to a gene: 10. Amplified regions were TCR beta CDR3 sequences from RNA transcripts. TCR CDR3 underwent first-round RT-PCR with the HTBI primer set. TCRdb re-derived calls from the multiplex PCR reads in MiXCR, one entry per CDR3 protein. The sample has approximately 210,000 distinct CDR3 sequences; approximately 17% are singletons.

The receptor's source is a man between 45 and 60 years old with Graves' hyperthyroidism. What was sequenced was blood. The rearrangement joins TRBV11-2 to TRBJ2-4; 8 nucleotides match TRBD1. The CDR3 protein is CASSTLAGGAAKNIQYF. The CDR3 coding sequence is TGTGCCAGCAGCACCCTCGCAGGGGGCGCCGCCAAAAACATTCAGTACTTC.